One sample yielded the 27 T cell receptor beta chains listed below, sequenced in a study of T-cell reconstitution after alpha-beta-depleted transplantation in children listed by TCRdb under 2016. The protocol used for the library was PCR. Instrument used: Illumina HiSeq 2500. TCR library preparation used molecular barcoding, with unique molecular identifiers applied to normalize quantification of the TCRbeta repertoire. Through fastp at Q25 and MiXCR, TCRdb rebuilt clones from the public reads, retaining in-frame beta chains. One record per CDR3 amino acid sequence lists the most common genes and DNA. Across this sample there are about 290,000 distinct CDR3 sequences, with around 10% seen only once. Of the sample, around 7.5% falls within the top ten clones. Explained via the paper, the treatment or condition label denotes: allogeneic hematopoietic cell transplantation with graft depleted of TCRalphabeta T cells and CD19 B cells.

Sample: PBMCs, taken before TCRalphabeta/CD19-depleted stem cell transplant. These receptors were collected from a boy under two years old with acute myeloid leukemia, due to receive a stem cell transplant.

This clonotype was seen many times. The V gene is TRBV7-2, the J gene TRBJ2-1; 7 bases agree with TRBD1. Germline V CDR1 and CDR2: SGHTA, FQGNSA. The CDR3 covers 17 residues. Losses at the gene ends were 1 base for V and 4 bases for J; bases not matched to a gene: 10. The CDR3 DNA reads TGTGCCAGCAGCTTAGTCCCGGCAGGGGGATTATACAATGAGCAGTTCTTC. This gives the protein CASSLVPAGGLYNEQFF.

This clonotype was detected ten times or more. The chain is built from TRBV6-5 and TRBJ1-1; D is perhaps TRBD1 (5 bases). V lost 8 bases to trimming and J lost 6 bases, with 19 bases between them. CDR1 is MNHEY, CDR2 SVGAGI, per germline. CDR3 length equals 14 residues. CDR3 bases: TGTGCCAGCCGAGGACTACCAGGGCCCCCTGAAGCTTTCTTT. This encodes CASRGLPGPPEAFF.

This clonotype was counted ten times or more. The chain couples TRBV4-1 to TRBJ2-7; tentatively, D is TRBD2 (6 bases). The CDR3 consists of 14 residues. Germline assignment: CDR1 MGHRA and CDR2 YSYEKL. Trimming left V 6 bases short and J 5 bases short, with 17 bases between. The CDR3 DNA is TGCGCCAGCAGACCTCCGGACTATAGGAACGAGCAGTACTTC. Translation: CASRPPDYRNEQYF.

This clonotype was detected ten times or more. V and J are TRBV25-1 and TRBJ2-3; D is undetermined. This CDR3 region has 16 residues. In germline, CDR1 is MGHDK, CDR2 SYGVNS. Trimming pared 0 bases from V and 2 bases from J, leaving 12 bases between. The CDR3 DNA reads TGTGCCAGCAGTGAATATTGGGGTGGGATCACAGATACGCAGTATTTT. It yields the protein CASSEYWGGITDTQYF.

This clonotype came up many times. This chain joins TRBV7-3 and TRBJ2-3; a weak D match, TRBD2 (7 bases). Germline loops: CDR1 SGHTA, CDR2 FQGTGA. V dropped 1 base and J dropped 3 bases, with 17 bases sitting between them. CDR3 length: 17 amino acids. CDR3 residues: CASSLKGGGERTDTQYF. In DNA, the CDR3 is TGTGCCAGCAGCTTAAAAGGAGGGGGGGAGAGAACAGATACGCAGTATTTT.

This clonotype came up many times. The chain is built from TRBV18 and TRBJ1-2; tentative D call: TRBD1 (6 bases). V gave up 4 bases and J gave up 4 bases, with 10 bases separating them. Germline V gene data show CDR1 as KGHSH and CDR2 as LQKENI. CDR3 length: 13 residues. The CDR3 coding sequence is TGTGCCAGCTCACGTGGACAGCTCTATGGCTACACCTTC. It encodes CASSRGQLYGYTF.

This clonotype was found many times. The CDR3: CATSDFGGTRGTQYF. DNA for the CDR3: TGTGCCACCAGTGATTTCGGGGGGACCCGAGGTACGCAGTATTTT. The chain carries TRBV24-1 and TRBJ2-3; 7 bases match TRBD2. Germline V lookup: CDR1 KGHDR, CDR2 SFDVKD. This CDR3 is 15 amino acids long. V was clipped by 1 base and J by 8 bases; unmatched bases: 8.

This clonotype was found many times. CDR3 amino acids: CASSLLDFTRSPHTDTQYF. DNA for the CDR3: TGTGCCAGCAGCCTCCTGGACTTCACCCGTAGCCCACACACAGATACGCAGTATTTT. The chain employs TRBV9 and TRBJ2-3; D possibly corresponds to TRBD2 (5 bases). There are 19 residues in the CDR3. Germline CDR1 and CDR2: SGDLS and YYNGEE. The germline V and J ends were trimmed by 4 bases and 2 bases, with 26 bases remaining between them.

This clonotype was picked up many times. The chain combines TRBV7-8 with TRBJ2-3; D is undetermined. The CDR3 covers 14 residues. CDR1 SGHVS and CDR2 FQNEAQ come from the germline V gene. V was clipped by 8 bases and J by 2 bases, with 14 bases between them. CDR3 in amino acids: CASHWGPPTDTQYF. The CDR3, as DNA: TGTGCCAGCCATTGGGGTCCCCCCACAGATACGCAGTATTTT.

The sample holds many counts of this clonotype. The gene calls are TRBV19 and TRBJ1-5; D perhaps matches TRBD1 (6 bases). Trimming took off 3 bases at V and 2 bases at J, with 14 bases between the two ends. The CDR3 extends over 16 amino acids. The germline V gene encodes CDR1 LNHDA and CDR2 SQIVND (reference sequence). CDR3 nucleotides: TGTGCCAGTAGTATTGAGGCAGGGGCAGGCAATCAGCCCCAGCATTTT. Encoded protein: CASSIEAGAGNQPQHF.

This clonotype was recorded at least ten times. The chain couples TRBV20-1 to TRBJ2-1; D remains ambiguous. V lost 6 bases and J 5 bases, leaving 20 bases between the germline ends. The germline CDR1 and CDR2 sequences are DFQATT and SNEGSKA (reference sequence). The CDR3 contains 15 residues. The DNA for the CDR3 is TGCAGTGCGGAAACGGGTCTAGTGGAACACAATGAGCAGTTCTTC. As protein: CSAETGLVEHNEQFF.

This clonotype was observed many times. This CDR3 is CASSVGWSKNIQYF. In nucleotides, the CDR3 is TGTGCCAGCAGCGTAGGCTGGTCCAAAAACATTCAGTACTTC. The chain recombines TRBV9 with TRBJ2-4; D is unresolved. Trimming took 0 bases from V and 2 from J, leaving 6 bases between them. The length of the CDR3 is 14 residues. Germline V gene sequence: CDR1 SGDLS, CDR2 YYNGEE.

This clonotype was counted ten times or more. The chain uses TRBV24-1 and TRBJ2-1, with 8 bases matching TRBD2. The germline V gene has CDR1 KGHDR and CDR2 SFDVKD. V was pared by 0 bases and J by 7 bases, with 13 bases of the junction left unmatched. The CDR3 runs 18 residues. CDR3 coding DNA: TGTGCCACCAGTGATTTGAGAGGGGGACTAGGATTGCCGAATGAGCAGTTCTTC. Amino acids: CATSDLRGGLGLPNEQFF.

This clonotype showed up many times. The CDR3 nucleotides read TGTGCCAGCAGTCCCCCGGGACAGCAAGAGACCCAGTACTTC. Protein product: CASSPPGQQETQYF. V usage is TRBV12-3 or TRBV12-4 and J usage is TRBJ2-5, with 7 bases identical to TRBD1. The CDR3 sequence is 14 residues long. V shed 5 bases and J 2 bases; nucleotides not matched to a gene: 5.

The chain uses TRBV7-2 and TRBJ1-5; D perhaps matches TRBD1 (6 bases). V shed 4 bases and J shed 6 bases, with 13 bases lying between them. The CDR3 is 14 amino acids. Germline CDR1 is SGHTA and CDR2 is FQGNSA. CDR3 in amino acids: CASSSRGGGQPQHF. CDR3 sequence (DNA): TGTGCCAGCAGCTCGAGGGGGGGCGGTCAGCCCCAGCATTTT.

This clonotype appeared many times. This sequence joins TRBV7-9 and TRBJ2-5; D unclear. V was shortened by 3 bases and J by 5 bases, with 10 bases between the two germline ends. CDR1 is SEHNR, CDR2 FQNEAQ, per germline (reference sequence). The CDR3 covers 13 residues. The CDR3 loop reads CASSFTLMETQYF. In nucleotides, the CDR3 is TGTGCCAGCAGCTTTACCCTCATGGAGACCCAGTACTTC.

A remark on this clonotype: This may stem from a read error, because a much larger clone lies one nucleotide away. The rearrangement joins TRBV7-2 to TRBJ2-1, with 9 bases aligning to TRBD2. This CDR3 is 16 amino acids long. The V segment lost 3 bases and the J segment 4 bases; nucleotides outside the gene matches: 7. The germline V gene has CDR1 SGHTA and CDR2 FQGNSA. The CDR3: CASSFAAGGPYNEQFF. CDR3 coding DNA: TGTGCCAGCAGCTTTGCAGCGGGGGGCCCGTACAATGAGCAGTTCTTC.

There are a few counts of this clonotype. The chain is built from TRBV7-2 and TRBJ2-3; TRBD1 is a possible D gene (6 bases). The CDR3 extends over 17 amino acids. With 4 bases removed from V and 0 bases from J, the gap between germline ends came to 17 bases. The V gene's germline CDR1 is SGHTA and CDR2 FQGNSA. CDR3 DNA: TGTGCCAGCAGCTCAGGGGTTGCCCCACAGAGCACAGATACGCAGTATTTT. Translated, it gives CASSSGVAPQSTDTQYF.

This clonotype was observed at least ten times. The V call is TRBV7-3, the J call TRBJ2-3, with 9 bases that match TRBD2. Trimming took 6 bases from V and 2 from J; bases not matched to a gene: 12. Germline V gene lookup returns CDR1 SGHTA and CDR2 FQGTGA. The CDR3 extends over 17 amino acids. The CDR3 region is CASSRGLAGTTTDTQYF. CDR3 sequence (DNA): TGTGCCAGCAGTAGAGGGCTAGCGGGGACTACCACAGATACGCAGTATTTT.

The rearrangement joins TRBV7-2 to TRBJ2-7, with TRBD2 matching over 14 bases. The germline V gene has CDR1 SGHTA and CDR2 FQGNSA. The CDR3 length is 16 residues. The V and J ends lost 4 bases and 3 bases, in that order; junction bases with no gene match: 5. The CDR3 nucleotides are TGTGCCAGCAGCTCCGGGACTAGCGGGAGCGGCTACGAGCAGTACTTC. Translated, it gives CASSSGTSGSGYEQYF.

This clonotype occurred many times. V and J are TRBV12-3 or TRBV12-4 and TRBJ1-2, with D unresolved. CDR3 length: 13 amino acids. With 1 base removed from V and 8 bases from J, the gap between germline ends came to 11 bases. CDR3 protein: CASSLGWTGGYTF. As DNA, the CDR3 is TGTGCCAGCAGTTTAGGGTGGACGGGCGGCTACACCTTC.

This clonotype was recorded many times. The chain uses TRBV12-3 or TRBV12-4 and TRBJ1-5; 7 bases agree with TRBD1. CDR3 length: 15 amino acids. V was pared by 6 bases and J by 2 bases, with 7 bases of the junction left unmatched. Written as DNA, the CDR3 is TGTGCCAGCAGAGTCGAACAGGGGCGCAATCAGCCCCAGCATTTT. It yields the protein CASRVEQGRNQPQHF.

Comments on this clonotype: A junction end diverges from the germline sequence, so it may reflect a read error. The genes are TRBV6-2 or TRBV6-3 and TRBJ2-2; TRBD1 matches at 8 bases. CDR3 length: 16 amino acids. CDR1 MNHEY and CDR2 SVGEGT come from the germline V gene. The CDR3 protein is CASSHSGTGFPGELFF. The DNA for the CDR3 is TGTGCCAGCAGTCACTCCGGGACAGGTTTCCCCGGGGAGCTGTTTTTT.

V gene TRBV6-5 combines with J gene TRBJ2-7; unclear D gene. Trimming pared 3 bases from V and 0 bases from J, leaving 9 bases between. In germline, CDR1 is MNHEY, CDR2 SVGAGI. The CDR3 contains 14 residues. This CDR3 is CASSYSIPSYEQYF. The CDR3 DNA sequence: TGTGCCAGCAGTTATTCCATTCCCTCCTACGAGCAGTACTTC.

This clonotype has ten or more counts. The CDR3: CASSLMVGVSLYGYTF. The CDR3 bases are TGCGCCAGCAGCCTTATGGTGGGTGTCTCCCTCTATGGCTACACCTTC. The rearrangement uses TRBV4-1 and TRBJ1-2; D gene unclear. Trimming pared 4 bases from V and 4 bases from J, leaving 19 bases between. Germline V CDR1 and CDR2: MGHRA, YSYEKL. There are 16 residues in the CDR3.

In this sample, this clonotype turned up many times. The gene calls are TRBV7-9 and TRBJ1-1; no definite D call. V was shortened by 0 bases and J by 0 bases, with 8 bases between the two germline ends. Germline loops: CDR1 SEHNR, CDR2 FQNEAQ (reference sequence). The CDR3 has 15 residues. CDR3: CASSLAPVMNTEAFF. The CDR3 DNA reads TGTGCCAGCAGCTTAGCGCCGGTCATGAACACTGAAGCTTTCTTT.

This clonotype appeared many times. The rearrangement links TRBV7-6 to TRBJ2-3; weak D call: TRBD2 (6 bases). Trimming left V 5 bases short and J 0 bases short, with 12 bases between. Looked up from germline, CDR1 is SGHVS and CDR2 is FNYEAQ. This CDR3 has 15 amino acids. The CDR3 sequence: CASSIGGLSTDTQYF. The CDR3 DNA reads as TGTGCCAGCAGCATCGGAGGGTTAAGCACAGATACGCAGTATTTT.